These 11 T cell receptor beta chains were sequenced from one sample in a study of OX40 agonist ivuxolimab in advanced cancers. The assay was immunoSEQ multiplex PCR, and TCRdb's table has in-frame clones only and misses some. The table shows around 63,000 clones, with over 75% occurring only once. Material: CD4+ or CD8+ T cells sorted from blood, obtained in a trial of the OX40 agonist ivuxolimab. These receptors originate from an adult with an advanced solid tumor such as melanoma, head and neck, liver or kidney cancer.

This clone was counted once. The gene calls are TRBV11-2 and TRBJ1-3; D unclear. The CDR3 is 12 residues long. V was trimmed by 0 bases and J by 8 bases, leaving 5 bases between them. Germline V gene sequence: CDR1 SGHAT, CDR2 FQNNGV. CDR3 nucleotide sequence: TGTGCCAGCAGCTTAGATCGGTACACCATATATTTT. This sequence encodes CASSLDRYTIYF.

The genes are TRBV5-4 and TRBJ2-5; 9 bases line up with TRBD2. In germline, CDR1 is SGHNT, CDR2 YYREEE (reference sequence). Trimming removed 1 base from V and 5 bases from J; junction bases left unmatched: 6. This CDR3 has 15 amino acids. CDR3 bases: TGTGCCAGCAGCTTGTTAAGCGGGGGGAGGGAGACCCAGTACTTC. Encoded protein: CASSLLSGGRETQYF.

Note on this clone: The sample carries other DNA sequences with the same CDR3. The chain combines TRBV5-1 with TRBJ2-5; D is possibly TRBD2 (5 bases). Trimming took 1 base from V and 2 from J, leaving 6 bases between them. CDR1 is SGHRS and CDR2 is YFSETQ in the germline V gene. This CDR3 region has 13 residues. DNA of the CDR3: TGCGCCAGCAGCTTGCGCGGGCAAGAGACCCAGTACTTC. Amino acid sequence: CASSLRGQETQYF. Full variable domain (remainder filled in from reference TRBV5-1 and TRBJ2-5): KAGVTQTPRYLIKTRGQQVTLSCSPISGHRSVSWYQQTPGQGLQFLFEYFSETQRNKGNFPGRFSGRQFSNSRSEMNVSTLELGDSALYLCASSLRGQETQYFGPGTRLLVL.

The V call is TRBV6-5, the J call TRBJ1-1, with 7 bases matching TRBD1. Germline V gives CDR1 MNHEY, CDR2 SVGAGI. V lost 6 bases to trimming and J lost 1 base; unmatched junction nucleotides: 5. This CDR3 comprises 14 residues. For the CDR3, the DNA is TGTGCCAGCAGCACAGGGGCCAGGAACACTGAAGCTTTCTTT. Amino acids: CASSTGARNTEAFF.

The chain uses TRBV6-5 and TRBJ2-1; 7 bases are a match to TRBD1. This CDR3 is 12 amino acids long. Germline V gives CDR1 MNHEY, CDR2 SVGAGI. V was pared by 5 bases and J by 12 bases, with 7 bases of the junction left unmatched. CDR3 in DNA: TGTGCCAGCAGTATAGGGGGCTCTGGGCAGTTCTTC. It specifies CASSIGGSGQFF.

The chain is built from TRBV18 and TRBJ1-5, with a possible D match to TRBD1 (5 bases). Per germline, CDR1 KGHSH and CDR2 LQKENI. Trimming took 3 bases from V and 1 from J, leaving 13 bases between them. The CDR3 covers 16 residues. The CDR3 is CASSPSGAGSNQPQHF. DNA for the CDR3: TGTGCCAGCTCACCCTCCGGGGCGGGGAGCAATCAGCCCCAGCATTTT.

The chain recombines TRBV6-1 with TRBJ1-1, with D perhaps matching TRBD1 (5 bases). The CDR3 consists of 13 residues. From germline, CDR1 is MNHNS and CDR2 SASEGT. V lost 6 bases and J lost 10, with 18 bases in between. The CDR3 region is CASSAGRGRGAFF. The CDR3 DNA is TGTGCCAGCAGCGCTGGCCGGGGACGGGGAGCTTTCTTT.

This clone is a singleton in its sample. The genes are TRBV28 and TRBJ1-6, with TRBD1 identical over 8 bases. The CDR3 runs 15 residues. The J segment lost 6 bases and the V segment lost 3 bases, leaving 4 bases of the junction unmatched. In germline, CDR1 is MDHEN, CDR2 SYDVKM. This CDR3 is CASSLQGAFNSPLHF. CDR3 nucleotide sequence: TGTGCCAGCAGTTTGCAGGGGGCGTTTAATTCACCCCTCCACTTT.

This clone was observed once. The V and J genes are TRBV11-2 and TRBJ2-7; weak D call: TRBD1 (6 bases). This CDR3 is built from 15 residues. The V and J ends lost 6 bases and 4 bases respectively, with 19 bases between them. Germline CDR1 SGHAT, CDR2 FQNNGV. The CDR3 sequence is CASRSITGKPYEQYF. The CDR3 DNA reads TGTGCCAGCAGGTCTATTACAGGGAAGCCTTACGAGCAGTACTTC.

J is TRBJ1-5 and V is TRBV4-1; 7 bases are a match to TRBD1. V gave up 0 bases and J gave up 5 bases; unmatched junction bases: 4. CDR1 is MGHRA and CDR2 is YSYEKL in the germline V gene. The CDR3 covers 15 residues. CDR3 DNA: TGCGCCAGCAGCCAAGATGGGACAGTGGATCAGCCCCAGCATTTT. This sequence encodes CASSQDGTVDQPQHF.

This chain links TRBV11-2 with TRBJ2-1; no firm D call. This CDR3 has 14 residues. V was clipped by 0 bases and J by 4 bases, with 7 bases between them. CDR1 and CDR2 from the germline V gene are SGHAT and FQNNGV. The CDR3 protein is CASSLDLGYNEQFF. The DNA for the CDR3 is TGTGCCAGCAGCTTAGATTTGGGGTACAATGAGCAGTTCTTC.